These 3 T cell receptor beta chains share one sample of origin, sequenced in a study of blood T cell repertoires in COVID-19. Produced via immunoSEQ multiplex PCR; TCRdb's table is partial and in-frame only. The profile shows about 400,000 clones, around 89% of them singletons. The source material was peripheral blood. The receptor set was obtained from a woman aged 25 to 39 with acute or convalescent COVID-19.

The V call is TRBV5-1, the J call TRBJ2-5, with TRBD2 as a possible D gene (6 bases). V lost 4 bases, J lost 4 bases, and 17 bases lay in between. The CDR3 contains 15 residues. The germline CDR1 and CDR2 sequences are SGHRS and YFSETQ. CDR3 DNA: TGCGCCAGCAGCCAGGGACGCCGGGGGAGAGAGACCCAGTACTTC. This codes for CASSQGRRGRETQYF.

The CDR3 DNA sequence: TGTGCCAGCAGCTTAGCGGGGGGGGCAGACTATGGCTACACCTTC. Its protein product is CASSLAGGADYGYTF. V usage is TRBV7-2 and J usage is TRBJ1-2; perhaps TRBD1 as D (6 bases). V lost 0 bases and J lost 3, with 11 bases in between. The CDR3 length is 15 residues. CDR1 is SGHTA, CDR2 FQGNSA, per germline.

CDR3 nucleotides: TGTGCCAGCAGCTTAAGACAGGGGGCCAGGGCGTTTCAGTACTTC. Protein sequence: CASSLRQGARAFQYF. The V call is TRBV7-8, the J call TRBJ2-4; 10 bases fit TRBD1. Germline V gene lookup returns CDR1 SGHVS and CDR2 FQNEAQ. V dropped 2 bases and J dropped 11; count of bases not matched to a gene: 9. The CDR3 is 15 amino acids.